This is a list of T cell receptor beta chains from one sample in a study of blood T cell repertoires in COVID-19. Only in-frame clones appear in the TCRdb table, and some are missing; sequencing was by immunoSEQ multiplex PCR. The table lists 50,000 to 70,000 clones, under 85% of them singletons. The source material was peripheral blood. Receptors were obtained from a man between 60 and 70 years old with acute or convalescent COVID-19. Both conserved end residues are part of each CDR3. The order of the fields is D gene, J gene, clone size, V gene, CDR3 protein, CDR3 DNA. D genes are given only for firm matches. Clone size is stated in some rows and not others, as once, few, many or a class when expanded.

>TRBD1|TRBJ2-3|NA|TRBV6-6
CASKRQGATDTQYF
TGTGCCAGCAAACGACAGGGGGCCACAGATACGCAGTATTTT
>NA|TRBJ1-6|NA|TRBV19
CASSIRNRDNSPLHF
TGTGCCAGTAGTATTCGGAACAGGGACAATTCACCCCTCCACTTT
>NA|TRBJ2-7|once|TRBV6-5
CAVLGLPLEQYF
TGTGCCGTTCTGGGCCTCCCCTTGGAGCAGTACTTC
>NA|TRBJ2-3|NA|TRBV25-1
CASSDLRSGSTDTQYF
TGTGCCAGCAGTGACTTAAGGTCGGGGAGCACAGATACGCAGTATTTT
>TRBD1|TRBJ1-2|NA|TRBV6-5
CASSIGTENYGYTF
TGTGCCAGCAGTATAGGGACAGAAAACTATGGCTACACCTTC
>NA|TRBJ1-5|NA|TRBV2
CASSEAAHGPQHF
TGTGCCAGCAGTGAAGCGGCTCATGGGCCCCAGCATTTT
>TRBD2|TRBJ2-3|NA|TRBV12-3/TRBV12-4
CASSGGAPGQYF
TGTGCCAGCAGCGGGGGGGCCCCAGGGCAGTATTTT
>TRBD2|TRBJ2-3|NA|TRBV5-1
CASSVSLAGGPTDTQYF
TGCGCCAGCAGCGTATCCCTAGCGGGGGGGCCGACAGATACGCAGTATTTT
>NA|TRBJ2-1|NA|TRBV6-5
CASSARRGSYNEQFF
TGTGCCAGCAGCGCAAGGAGGGGCTCCTACAATGAGCAGTTCTTC
>NA|TRBJ1-2|NA|TRBV20-1
CSASSGQGMFGYTF
NA
>NA|TRBJ1-4|NA|TRBV24-1
CATSAAQGLREKLFF
TGTGCCACCAGTGCCGCACAGGGTCTGCGGGAAAAACTGTTTTTT
>NA|TRBJ1-6|NA|TRBV28
CASRGGANNSPLHF
TGTGCCAGCAGGGGAGGGGCGAATAATTCACCCCTCCACTTT
>TRBD1|TRBJ2-3|NA|TRBV7-9
CASSSRGPNEGTQYF
TGTGCCAGCAGCTCAAGGGGGCCAAATGAGGGTACGCAGTATTTT
>NA|TRBJ1-2|NA|TRBV11-2
CASSSGQINGYTF
TGTGCCAGCAGCTCCGGACAGATTAATGGCTACACCTTC
>TRBD1|TRBJ2-1|NA|TRBV5-1
CASSLGTGTGTYNEQFF
TGCGCCAGCAGCTTGGGAACCGGGACAGGGACCTACAATGAGCAGTTCTTC
>TRBD1|TRBJ2-7|NA|TRBV4-1
CASSRTGASGEQYF
TGCGCCAGCAGCCGGACAGGGGCCTCTGGGGAGCAGTACTTC
>NA|TRBJ1-6|NA|TRBV10-3
CAIRGDMSPLHF
TGTGCCATCAGGGGGGACATGTCACCCCTCCACTTT
>NA|TRBJ1-5|once|TRBV19
CASSLRGGRVPNQPQHF
TGTGCCAGTAGTCTTCGGGGGGGTAGGGTGCCGAATCAGCCCCAGCATTTT
>NA|TRBJ1-6|NA|TRBV21-1
CASSKGDRAYNSPLHF
TGTGCCAGCAGCAAAGGGGACAGGGCCTATAATTCACCCCTCCACTTT
>TRBD1|TRBJ1-6|NA|TRBV30
CAWSRDRGNILHF
TGTGCCTGGAGTCGGGACAGGGGTAATATCCTCCACTTT
>TRBD1|TRBJ2-3|NA|TRBV24-1
CATSDPGQGRDTQYF
TGTGCCACCAGTGACCCGGGACAGGGACGGGATACGCAGTATTTT
>TRBD1|TRBJ1-2|NA|TRBV29-1
CSGDRGSHGYTF
TGCAGCGGGGACAGGGGGAGCCATGGCTACACCTTC
>NA|TRBJ2-5|NA|TRBV2
CASSPYSGETQYF
TGTGCCAGCAGTCCTTACAGTGGAGAGACCCAGTACTTC
>TRBD1|TRBJ1-5|once|TRBV5-5
CASSRETGTSNQPQHF
TGTGCCAGCAGCCGCGAGACAGGGACTAGCAATCAGCCCCAGCATTTT
>TRBD1|TRBJ1-2|few|TRBV2
CASSESSGWDRGSYGYTF
TGTGCCAGCAGTGAGAGTTCGGGGTGGGACAGGGGTAGCTATGGCTACACCTTC
>TRBD2|TRBJ2-5|NA|TRBV18
CASSPGLAGETQYF
TGTGCCAGCTCACCAGGACTAGCGGGGGAGACCCAGTACTTC
>NA|TRBJ2-3|NA|TRBV5-1
CASSLGWGGPTDTQYF
TGCGCCAGCAGCTTGGGTTGGGGGGGGCCCACAGATACGCAGTATTTT
>NA|TRBJ1-2|NA|TRBV6-6
CASKDPLLAGYTF
TGTGCCAGCAAAGATCCTTTGTTGGCTGGCTACACCTTC
>TRBD1|TRBJ1-4|NA|TRBV10-2
CASSDTGQGNEKLFF
TGCGCCAGCAGTGATACGGGACAGGGCAATGAAAAACTGTTTTTT
>NA|TRBJ1-4|NA|TRBV13
CASSPLPGDNEKLFF
TGTGCCAGCAGCCCTCTCCCAGGGGATAATGAAAAACTGTTTTTT
>TRBD1|TRBJ1-5|once|TRBV6-5
CASIEGTVLKPQHF
TGTGCCAGCATAGAAGGGACAGTCCTAAAGCCCCAGCATTTT
>NA|TRBJ1-4|NA|TRBV2
CASSRIPATNEKLFF
TGTGCCAGCTCTAGGATTCCCGCAACTAATGAAAAACTGTTTTTT
>NA|TRBJ1-1|once|TRBV20-1
CSASEQGLGTEAFF
TGCAGTGCTAGTGAGCAGGGGCTCGGAACTGAAGCTTTCTTT
>NA|TRBJ1-1|NA|TRBV7-9
CASSDDTFTGYTEAFF
TGTGCCAGCAGCGACGACACTTTTACAGGCTACACTGAAGCTTTCTTT
>TRBD1|TRBJ2-3|NA|TRBV14
CASSQDGTGGAGRWDTQYF
TGTGCCAGCAGCCAAGATGGGACAGGGGGCGCGGGTCGGTGGGATACGCAGTATTTT
>TRBD1|TRBJ1-2|few|TRBV5-5
CASSVGQGDSYGYTF
TGTGCCAGCAGCGTGGGACAGGGGGATAGTTATGGCTACACCTTC
>NA|TRBJ2-1|NA|TRBV7-2
CASSLYLAYEQFF
TGTGCCAGCAGCCTATATCTAGCATATGAGCAGTTCTTC
>TRBD1|TRBJ1-1|NA|TRBV19
CATHRGFTEAFF
TGTGCCACCCACAGGGGTTTTACTGAAGCTTTCTTT
>TRBD2|TRBJ2-2|NA|TRBV5-5
CASSSRLAGGLTGELFF
TGTGCCAGCAGTTCGAGACTAGCGGGGGGGCTCACCGGGGAGCTGTTTTTT
>NA|TRBJ1-1|NA|TRBV7-9
CASSYPPVVEAFF
TGTGCCAGCAGCTATCCCCCCGTAGTTGAAGCTTTCTTT
>NA|TRBJ1-2|NA|TRBV18
CASSSDSEANGYTF
TGTGCCAGCTCATCGGACTCCGAAGCCAATGGCTACACCTTC